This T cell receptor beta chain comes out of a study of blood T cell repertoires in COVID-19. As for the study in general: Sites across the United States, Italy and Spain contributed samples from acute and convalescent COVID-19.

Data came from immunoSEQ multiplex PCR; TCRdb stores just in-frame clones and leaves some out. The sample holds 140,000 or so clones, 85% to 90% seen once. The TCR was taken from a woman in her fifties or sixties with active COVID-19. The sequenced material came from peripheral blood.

The CDR3 spells CASSLELAGVYEQFF. CDR3 DNA sequence: TGTGCCAGCAGCTTAGAACTAGCGGGAGTATATGAGCAGTTCTTC. This chain connects TRBV7-9 to TRBJ2-1; 11 bases align to TRBD2. The V segment lost 1 base and the J segment 8 bases; nucleotides outside the gene matches: 4. The CDR3 covers 15 residues. From germline, CDR1 is SEHNR and CDR2 FQNEAQ (reference sequence).